This TCR beta chain was sequenced for a study of CD8 T cells in Susac syndrome. Random hexamers primed reverse transcription of about 0.5 to 1 ug RNA. TCRdb re-called the immunoSEQ multiplex PCR reads with MiXCR, one entry per CDR3 protein. The data contain about 120,000 distinct CDR3 sequences, about 95% of them singletons. Sequencing of TCR beta was performed on blood CD8+ and CD4+ T cells. Healthy donors constituted the control group, matched for age and sex. The CDR3 has 16 amino acids. CDR1 is GTSNPN and CDR2 is SVGIG in the germline V gene (reference sequence). Trimming cost V 3 bases and J 6 bases, with 22 bases left between them.

Input material: CD4+ T cells from PBMCs. The TCR originated in a human donor in good health. The chain carries TRBV30 and TRBJ2-3, with TRBD2 as a possible D gene (6 bases). The CDR3, as DNA: TGTGCCTGGAGGCCCAGGAGGGGCCTTTTGACGGATACGCAGTATTTT. Translating it yields CAWRPRRGLLTDTQYF.